This is a list of T cell receptor beta chains from one sample in a study of neurological immune-mediated disorders. From the 5' RACE reads, TCRdb called clonotypes with MiXCR, one entry per CDR3 protein. The data contain tens of thousands of distinct CDR3 sequences, around 10% of them singletons. Sample: PBMCs. The origin of the receptors is a man between 60 and 75 years old in good health. Each CDR3 is given with its conserved first and last residue. The order of the fields is clone size, D gene, V gene, CDR3 length, J gene, CDR3 protein, CDR3 DNA. D genes are given only for firm matches. For some rows the clone size is stated as once, few or many, or as a class when expanded; others skip it.

many	TRBD1	TRBV25-1	19	TRBJ1-6	CASSGPRQGSRRDNSPLHF	TGTGCCAGCAGTGGCCCGAGACAGGGATCGCGTCGCGATAATTCACCCCTCCACTTT
-	-	TRBV29-1	12	TRBJ2-7	CSVLGFRTKQYF	TGCAGCGTCCTGGGATTTCGAACGAAGCAGTACTTC
many	TRBD1	TRBV6-6	17	TRBJ1-4	CASSTRQGSSTNEKLFF	TGTGCCAGCAGTACCCGACAGGGCAGCTCAACTAATGAAAAACTGTTTTTT
-	-	TRBV6-2/TRBV6-3	13	TRBJ1-1	CASSWTENTEAFF	TGTGCCAGCAGCTGGACAGAAAACACTGAAGCTTTCTTT
-	TRBD1	TRBV5-1	14	TRBJ2-5	CASSFGQGVETQYF	TGCGCCAGCAGCTTTGGACAGGGGGTCGAGACCCAGTACTTC
many	-	TRBV5-1	17	TRBJ2-2	CASSPQQATGRTGELFF	TGCGCCAGCAGCCCACAGCAGGCTACTGGTCGGACCGGGGAGCTGTTTTTT
many	TRBD2	TRBV24-1	14	TRBJ2-5	CATSGAGGPETQYF	TGTGCCACCAGTGGGGCGGGGGGGCCAGAGACCCAGTACTTC
many	TRBD2	TRBV20-1	15	TRBJ2-1	CSARDFAGGSNEQFF	TGCAGTGCTAGAGATTTCGCGGGGGGATCCAATGAGCAGTTCTTC
many	-	TRBV29-1	16	TRBJ1-1	CSVVRGIAFMNTEAFF	TGCAGCGTTGTAAGGGGGATCGCCTTTATGAACACTGAAGCTTTCTTT
many	TRBD1	TRBV12-3/TRBV12-4	13	TRBJ1-2	CASSPQTGVSYTF	TGTGCCAGCAGTCCTCAGACAGGGGTTAGCTACACCTTC
many	-	TRBV20-1	13	TRBJ1-1	CSARFQTNTEAFF	TGCAGTGCTAGGTTTCAGACGAACACTGAAGCTTTCTTT
many	-	TRBV7-2	13	TRBJ2-3	CASSLVSTDTQYF	TGTGCCAGCAGCTTAGTGTCGACAGATACGCAGTATTTT
many	-	TRBV12-3/TRBV12-4	14	TRBJ1-1	CASSPRGQNTEAFF	TGTGCCAGCAGTCCCCGGGGGCAGAACACTGAAGCTTTCTTT
many	-	TRBV7-8	15	TRBJ1-6	CASSPDKLSNSPLHF	TGTGCCAGCAGCCCGGACAAGCTATCGAATTCACCCCTCCACTTT
-	TRBD1	TRBV24-1	14	TRBJ1-5	CATSAGQDTQPHHF	TGTGCCACCAGTGCTGGACAGGACACTCAGCCCCATCATTTT
few	-	TRBV7-2	14	TRBJ2-7	CASSRDLGSYEQYF	TGTGCCAGCAGTCGTGATTTGGGTAGCTACGAGCAGTACTTC
many	-	TRBV7-2	12	TRBJ2-7	CASSPNTYEQYF	TGTGCCAGCAGCCCTAACACCTACGAGCAGTACTTC
-	-	TRBV5-1	15	TRBJ2-2	CASSLATSNTGELFF	TGCGCCAGCAGCTTGGCGACATCCAACACCGGTGAGCTGTTTTTT
many	-	TRBV3-1	13	TRBJ2-7	CASSPNPGYEQYF	TGTGCCAGCAGCCCCAATCCGGGATACGAGCAGTACTTC
many	-	TRBV7-2	15	TRBJ1-5	CASSPNGMRNQPQHF	TGTGCCAGCAGCCCAAACGGGATGCGCAATCAGCCCCAGCATTTT
many	-	TRBV7-2	15	TRBJ1-5	CASSSEGGYNQPQHF	TGTGCCAGCAGCTCCGAGGGTGGGTACAATCAGCCCCAGCATTTT
many	TRBD1	TRBV5-1	14	TRBJ1-1	CASSDRGAGTEAFF	TGCGCCAGCAGCGACAGGGGAGCGGGGACTGAAGCTTTCTTT
many	-	TRBV12-3/TRBV12-4	13	TRBJ2-5	CASSFVGQETQYF	TGTGCCAGCAGTTTTGTAGGGCAAGAGACCCAGTACTTC
many	-	TRBV7-2	12	TRBJ2-5	CASSLAQQTQYF	TGTGCCAGCAGCTTAGCACAGCAGACCCAGTACTTC
many	-	TRBV10-3	14	TRBJ2-7	CAIRPGISSYEQYF	TGTGCCATCAGACCAGGGATCAGCTCCTACGAGCAGTACTTC
many	-	TRBV20-1	12	TRBJ1-1	CSARSPGQEAFF	TGCAGTGCTAGATCCCCGGGGCAGGAAGCTTTCTTT
many	-	TRBV12-3/TRBV12-4	11	TRBJ2-1	CASSLIADQFF	TGTGCCAGCAGTTTAATAGCGGACCAGTTCTTC
many	-	TRBV5-6	13	TRBJ1-1	CATTAWYGSEAFF	TGTGCCACCACAGCTTGGTACGGTTCTGAAGCTTTCTTT
many	TRBD1	TRBV3-1	16	TRBJ2-7	CASSPDTGQGFYEQYF	TGTGCCAGCAGCCCAGATACGGGACAGGGGTTTTACGAGCAGTACTTC
many	-	TRBV28	16	TRBJ1-2	CASSSLRTPFGYGYTF	TGTGCCAGCAGTTCCCTAAGGACCCCCTTTGGGTATGGCTACACCTTC
many	-	TRBV6-5	11	TRBJ1-1	CASSTSTQAFF	TGTGCCAGCAGTACGAGTACACAGGCTTTCTTT
many	TRBD1	TRBV6-5	13	TRBJ1-5	CASSRQGQQPQHF	TGTGCCAGCAGTAGACAGGGGCAGCAGCCCCAGCATTTT
-	TRBD1	TRBV7-9	15	TRBJ2-7	CASSLNADRVHEQYF	TGTGCCAGCAGCTTAAATGCGGACAGGGTCCACGAGCAGTACTTC
many	-	TRBV12-3/TRBV12-4	11	TRBJ2-1	CASSYQSEQFF	TGTGCCAGCAGTTATCAGAGTGAGCAGTTCTTC
many	-	TRBV13	17	TRBJ2-1	CASSLPGSSSSYNEQFF	TGTGCCAGCAGCTTGCCGGGGTCTTCCAGCTCCTACAATGAGCAGTTCTTC
many	TRBD2	TRBV11-2	16	TRBJ2-1	CASSSESTSGVNEQFF	TGTGCCAGCAGCTCTGAATCGACTAGCGGGGTCAATGAGCAGTTCTTC
many	TRBD1	TRBV10-1	16	TRBJ1-5	CASRPTDRGPMQPQHF	TGCGCCAGCAGACCAACGGACAGGGGGCCGATGCAGCCCCAGCATTTT
-	-	TRBV29-1	13	TRBJ1-5	CSVTWGSNQSQHF	TGCAGCGTTACCTGGGGTTCCAATCAGTCCCAGCATTTT
many	TRBD2	TRBV7-2	16	TRBJ2-4	CASSSELAVAKNIQYF	TGTGCCAGCAGCTCTGAACTAGCGGTAGCCAAAAACATTCAGTACTTC
many	-	TRBV29-1	12	TRBJ2-2	CSVVRGTGELFF	TGCAGCGTTGTAAGAGGGACCGGGGAGCTGTTTTTT
many	-	TRBV12-3/TRBV12-4	14	TRBJ1-2	CASSRNTAAGGYTF	TGTGCCAGCAGCCGCAATACCGCAGCCGGGGGCTACACCTTC
-	TRBD1	TRBV20-1	14	TRBJ2-3	CSARGGGSTDTQYF	TGCAGTGCTAGAGGAGGGGGCAGCACAGATACGCAGTATTTT
many	-	TRBV7-2	16	TRBJ2-3	CASSSRGQGSTDTQYF	TGTGCCAGCAGCTCCAGGGGCCAGGGGAGCACAGATACGCAGTATTTT
many	-	TRBV20-1	15	TRBJ2-3	CSPPFGAGYLDTQYF	TGCAGTCCCCCCTTCGGGGCAGGGTATCTGGATACGCAGTATTTT
-	TRBD1	TRBV9	13	TRBJ2-1	CASSGTGLNEQFF	TGTGCCAGCAGCGGGACAGGGCTAAATGAGCAGTTCTTC
-	TRBD1	TRBV7-9	17	TRBJ1-2	CASSSRDRGLLFYGYTF	TGTGCCAGCAGCTCCCGGGACAGGGGGCTCCTCTTTTATGGCTACACCTTC
many	TRBD1	TRBV4-3	17	TRBJ2-2	CASSQDWGQSNTGELFF	TGCGCCAGCAGCCAAGATTGGGGACAGAGTAACACCGGGGAGCTGTTTTTT
many	TRBD1	TRBV4-3	15	TRBJ2-1	CASSQEGQGRYEQFF	TGCGCCAGCAGCCAAGAGGGACAGGGAAGGTATGAGCAGTTCTTC
-	-	TRBV13	14	TRBJ1-1	CASSPSAGRTEAFF	TGTGCCAGCAGCCCCAGCGCAGGAAGGACTGAAGCTTTCTTT
medium-sized	TRBD2	TRBV20-1	14	TRBJ2-1	CSARGLAGHNEQFF	TGCAGTGCTAGGGGACTAGCGGGGCACAATGAGCAGTTCTTC
-	-	TRBV20-1	13	TRBJ1-5	CSASRQEDQFQHF	TGCAGTGCTAGCAGGCAGGAAGATCAGTTCCAGCATTTT
many	-	TRBV27	13	TRBJ2-7	CASSLSRAYEQYF	TGTGCCAGCAGTTTATCCAGAGCCTACGAGCAGTACTTC
many	TRBD1	TRBV6-5	15	TRBJ2-2	CASRPQGANTGELFF	TGTGCCAGCAGACCACAGGGGGCGAACACCGGGGAGCTGTTTTTT